This record looks at one T cell receptor beta chain sequence and its context. Its target is not known. TCRdb's table, derived via immunoSEQ multiplex PCR, lists solely in-frame clones and lacks some. Of about 59,000 clones listed, 80% are singletons. V shed 1 base and J shed 2 bases, with 8 bases lying between them. Germline V gene data show CDR1 as LGHNA and CDR2 as YSLEER. The CDR3 is made up of 15 amino acids. The sample is drawn from a study of memory CD4+ T cells and cytomegalovirus serostatus. Notes on the study in general: Each of 65 to 75 CMV-associated TCRbeta sequences occurred in one to five individuals. Suggested: most of the CMV-linked TCR signature lies in CD4+ memory cells.

Single viable CD3+CD4+CD8-CD45RO+ cells were sorted as the memory CD4+ T cells. This TCR was sampled from an adult in good health and CMV-seronegative. Some clones in this sample may be carry-over from other donors' samples. Sample: memory CD4+ T cells from blood. The J gene is TRBJ1-4, the V gene TRBV4-3; D remains unclear. The CDR3 loop is CASSQGATTNEKLFF. The CDR3 DNA sequence: TGCGCCAGCAGCCAAGGGGCGACTACTAATGAAAAACTGTTTTTT.